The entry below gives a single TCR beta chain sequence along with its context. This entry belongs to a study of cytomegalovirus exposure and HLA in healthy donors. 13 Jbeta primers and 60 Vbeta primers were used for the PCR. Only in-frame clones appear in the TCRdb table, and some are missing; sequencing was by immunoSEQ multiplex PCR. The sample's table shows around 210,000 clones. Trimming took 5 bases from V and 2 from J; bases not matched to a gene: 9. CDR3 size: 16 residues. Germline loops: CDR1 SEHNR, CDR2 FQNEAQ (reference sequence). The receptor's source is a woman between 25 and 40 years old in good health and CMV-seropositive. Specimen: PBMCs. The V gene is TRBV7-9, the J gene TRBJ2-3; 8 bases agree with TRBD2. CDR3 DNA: TGTGCCAGCAGCGTACGGGGGGGCACGCCCACAGATACGCAGTATTTT. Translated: CASSVRGGTPTDTQYF.